These T cell receptor beta chains were read from a single sample in a study of T cell responses to AZD1222 COVID-19 vaccine. Here immunoSEQ multiplex PCR was the method, and the copy in TCRdb shows in-frame clones only, minus some. The top ten hold under 10% of the sample, which has about 120,000 clones, about four fifths seen once. This material consisted of peripheral blood, taken on day 0 of AZD1222 vaccination. These receptors were collected from an adult in good health. The CDR3 runs from the conserved cysteine through the conserved F or W. A D gene is named only where the DNA matches it firmly. Only part of the rows carry a size: once, few, many, or a class if the clone is expanded.

.	TRBV7-2	TRBJ2-1	TRBD1	CASSLVRGGENEQFF	TGTGCCAGCAGCTTAGTGAGAGGGGGCGAGAATGAGCAGTTCTTC
.	TRBV19	TRBJ1-5	.	CATSELGGGVGNQPQHF	TGTGCCACCTCCGAGTTAGGTGGAGGGGTAGGCAATCAGCCCCAGCATTTT
.	TRBV29-1	TRBJ2-2	.	CSVYPGAGDTGELFF	TGCAGCGTTTACCCAGGGGCGGGGGACACCGGGGAGCTGTTTTTT
.	TRBV7-9	TRBJ1-3	TRBD1	CASSPQQGAGNTIYF	TGTGCCAGCAGCCCTCAACAGGGGGCTGGAAACACCATATATTTT
.	TRBV28	TRBJ1-6	TRBD1	CASSYPGQGRSPLHF	TGTGCCAGCAGCTATCCAGGACAGGGTAGATCACCCCTCCACTTT
.	TRBV12-3/TRBV12-4	TRBJ2-7	.	CASSPLGYEQYF	TGTGCCAGCAGTCCCCTAGGGTACGAGCAGTACTTC
.	TRBV4-3	TRBJ1-4	.	CASSRRTIAALNEKLFF	TGCGCCAGCAGCCGCCGTACTATAGCAGCCCTTAATGAAAAACTGTTTTTT
.	TRBV3-1/TRBV3-2	TRBJ2-1	TRBD2	CASSHPGTSGRPEQFF	TGTGCCAGCAGCCATCCCGGGACTAGCGGGAGGCCTGAGCAGTTCTTC
few	TRBV5-4	TRBJ2-7	.	CASRTRGKYEQYF	TGTGCCAGCAGGACCCGGGGTAAATACGAGCAGTACTTC
.	TRBV28	TRBJ1-6	.	CASGGRGVRSYNSPLHF	TGTGCCAGCGGGGGCCGGGGAGTCCGATCCTATAATTCACCCCTCCACTTT
once	TRBV7-2	TRBJ2-3	.	CASSLSPSRGTDTQYF	TGTGCCAGCAGCTTATCACCCAGCCGAGGCACAGATACGCAGTATTTT
.	TRBV7-7	TRBJ2-2	.	CASSSSGLNTGELFF	TGTGCTAGCAGCTCATCGGGATTGAACACCGGGGAGCTGTTTTTT
.	TRBV6-6	TRBJ2-5	.	CASSYSPGTQYF	TGTGCCAGCAGTTACTCACCAGGGACCCAGTACTTC
.	TRBV10-3	TRBJ2-1	.	CAAGSGEQFF	TGTGCCGCCGGGAGCGGTGAGCAGTTCTTC
.	TRBV5-1	TRBJ1-3	.	CASSPGSISGNTIYF	TGCGCCAGCAGCCCCGGGTCGATCTCTGGAAACACCATATATTTT
.	TRBV20-1	TRBJ2-1	.	CSARDYEQFF	TGCAGTGCTAGAGATTATGAGCAGTTCTTC
.	TRBV28	TRBJ2-7	.	CASSLGSGAPMAYEQYF	TGTGCCAGCAGTTTAGGGTCGGGGGCCCCTATGGCCTACGAGCAGTACTTC
.	TRBV6-6	TRBJ1-3	.	CASSYSTASSGNTIYF	TGTGCCAGCAGTTACTCAACTGCGAGCTCTGGAAACACCATATATTTT
.	TRBV7-9	TRBJ2-3	TRBD2	CASSKGASGSTDTQYF	TGTGCCAGCAGTAAAGGGGCTAGCGGGAGCACAGATACGCAGTATTTT
.	TRBV29-1	TRBJ2-5	.	CSVPSPGAEETQYF	TGCAGCGTCCCTTCGCCGGGGGCCGAAGAGACCCAGTACTTC
.	TRBV7-3	TRBJ2-1	.	CASSLANDGGPKGEQFF	TGTGCCAGCAGCTTAGCAAATGACGGGGGACCGAAGGGTGAGCAGTTCTTC
.	TRBV27	TRBJ2-1	.	CASSSSGYHNEQFF	TGTGCCAGCAGTTCGTCGGGGTACCACAATGAGCAGTTCTTC
once	TRBV30	TRBJ1-5	.	CAWSVRDIKNQPQHF	TGTGCCTGGAGTGTACGGGACATAAAGAATCAGCCCCAGCATTTT
.	TRBV7-2	TRBJ2-3	.	CASSFRSLSDTQYF	TGTGCCAGCAGCTTTAGATCACTCTCAGATACGCAGTATTTT
.	TRBV23-1	TRBJ1-5	.	CASRFWTDNLSDQPQHF	TGCGCCAGCAGATTCTGGACGGACAACTTGTCAGATCAGCCCCAGCATTTT
.	TRBV4-3	TRBJ1-2	TRBD1	CASSHDRGFNYGYTF	TGCGCCAGCAGCCATGACAGGGGCTTTAACTATGGCTACACCTTC
.	TRBV18	TRBJ1-6	.	CASSAQALSSYNSPLHF	TGTGCCAGCTCTGCACAGGCTCTTTCTTCTTATAATTCACCCCTCCACTTT
.	TRBV7-2	TRBJ2-7	TRBD2	CASSFPSGSSYEQYF	TGTGCCAGCAGCTTCCCTAGCGGGAGCTCCTACGAGCAGTACTTC
.	TRBV5-4	TRBJ2-7	TRBD1	CASLRDRAGEQYF	TGTGCCAGCCTCCGGGACAGGGCCGGCGAGCAGTACTTC
.	TRBV19	TRBJ2-2	.	CASISPTGRGRTGELFF	TGTGCCAGTATCTCCCCAACCGGCAGGGGCCGTACCGGGGAGCTGTTTTTT
.	TRBV28	TRBJ2-1	.	CASSSPTGFRNEQFF	TGTGCCAGCAGTTCGCCCACAGGGTTCCGCAATGAGCAGTTCTTC
.	TRBV6-5	TRBJ1-1	.	CASSTTLDVEAFF	TGTGCCAGCAGTACGACGCTAGACGTTGAAGCTTTCTTT
.	TRBV3-1/TRBV3-2	TRBJ1-6	TRBD1	CASSQGGTGFHF	TGTGCCAGCAGCCAGGGGGGGACAGGCTTCCACTTT
.	TRBV7-9	TRBJ2-3	.	CASSAGGERPTDTQYF	TGTGCCAGCAGCGCAGGGGGGGAGCGACCCACAGATACGCAGTATTTT
.	TRBV4-1	TRBJ1-2	.	CASSQGSEHTNYGYTF	TGCGCCAGCAGCCAAGGGTCGGAACACACTAACTATGGCTACACCTTC
.	TRBV3-1/TRBV3-2	TRBJ1-2	.	CASSQAAYGYTF	TGTGCCAGCAGCCAAGCGGCGTATGGCTACACCTTC
.	TRBV12-3/TRBV12-4	TRBJ1-1	.	CASSLGWDSEAFF	TGTGCCAGCAGTTTAGGTTGGGATTCCGAAGCTTTCTTT
few	TRBV6-5	TRBJ2-7	TRBD1	CATNRGVSYEQYF	TGTGCCACAAACAGGGGGGTCTCCTACGAGCAGTACTTC
.	TRBV29-1	TRBJ2-3	.	CSPRTSTDTQYF	TGCAGCCCGAGGACTAGCACAGATACGCAGTATTTT
.	TRBV7-9	TRBJ2-2	TRBD2	CASSFVWAGGNTGELFF	TGTGCCAGCAGCTTCGTTTGGGCGGGAGGCAACACCGGGGAGCTGTTTTTT
.	TRBV28	TRBJ2-1	TRBD2	CASSLSTSGTYNEQFF	TGTGCCAGCAGTTTGAGTACTAGCGGGACCTACAATGAGCAGTTCTTC
.	TRBV5-1	TRBJ2-5	TRBD2	CASSFGAGGSGETQYF	TGCGCCAGCAGCTTCGGAGCGGGGGGAAGCGGCGAGACCCAGTACTTC
.	TRBV28	TRBJ2-3	TRBD1	CASSFRDRSTDTQYF	TGTGCCAGCAGTTTCAGGGACAGGTCTACAGATACGCAGTATTTT
.	TRBV11-1	TRBJ2-7	TRBD1	CASSLTGYEQYF	TGTGCCAGCAGCCTGACAGGGTATGAGCAGTACTTC
.	TRBV9	TRBJ1-3	.	CASSVGNPGRSGNTIYF	TGTGCCAGCAGCGTAGGAAACCCGGGGCGCTCTGGAAACACCATATATTTT
.	TRBV6-5	TRBJ1-6	TRBD1	CASRRTGRNSPLHF	TGTGCCAGCAGACGGACAGGGAGGAATTCACCCCTCCACTTT